Below, one T cell receptor beta chain is given with its context. Per the original data handling: Estimates of nucleated cell counts were drawn from the amplification of reference gene primers. Clones were sequenced by immunoSEQ multiplex PCR, and TCRdb holds only the in-frame ones, with some missing. The DNA gave D and trimming, while V, J and clone size come from that table. The sample consists of approximately 350,000 clones, more than 75% of them appearing once. This sample is part of a study of blood T cell repertoires in COVID-19. This receptor was obtained from a woman aged 18-30 years who had recovered from COVID-19. The material sequenced was peripheral blood.

DNA for the CDR3: TGTGCCAGCAGCCAGGAGACAGGGGTCGTATCAGAGACCCAGTACTTC. Its protein product is CASSQETGVVSETQYF. The rearrangement links TRBV7-9 to TRBJ2-5, with 8 bases aligning to TRBD1. This CDR3 has 16 residues. CDR1 and CDR2 from the germline V gene are SEHNR and FQNEAQ (reference sequence). Unmatched junction bases numbered 12, after V lost 5 bases and J lost 4 bases.